What follows are 21 T cell receptor beta chains derived from one specimen sequenced in a study of blood T cells in healthy people across ages. Using a J-beta primer mix together with a sample-barcoded 5' primer, a second PCR was run for roughly 7 to 12 cycles. MiXCR was run by TCRdb on the 5' RACE reads, yielding one entry per CDR3 protein. The sample comprises about a million distinct CDR3 sequences, about 48% of which are singletons, and about an eighth rests with the top ten. Sequenced input: blood. These receptors all stem from a man in his thirties or forties in good health.

The chain joins TRBV7-2 to TRBJ2-6; tentatively, D is TRBD2 (6 bases). The V gene lost 1 base and the J gene lost 0 bases, with 13 bases spanning the gap. The germline V gene has CDR1 SGHTA and CDR2 FQGNSA. CDR3 length equals 18 residues. Here the CDR3 reads CASSLVASVNSGANVLTF. In DNA form, the CDR3 reads TGTGCCAGCAGCTTAGTGGCTAGCGTTAACTCTGGGGCCAACGTCCTGACTTTC. The full variable domain, rest sourced from reference TRBV7-2 and TRBJ2-6, is GAGVSQSPSNKVTEKGKDVELRCDPISGHTALYWYRQSLGQGLEFLIYFQGNSAPDKSGLPSDRFSAERTGGSVSTLTIQRTQQEDSAVYLCASSLVASVNSGANVLTFGAGSRLTVL.

The V gene is TRBV29-1, the J gene TRBJ2-5; a weak D match, TRBD2 (5 bases). The V gene lost 8 bases and the J gene lost 11 bases, with 15 bases spanning the gap. CDR3 length: 10 residues. Germline V lookup: CDR1 SQVTM, CDR2 ANQGSEA. CDR3 residues: CSLLANEQYF. The CDR3 nucleotides read TGCAGCCTTCTAGCAAATGAGCAGTACTTC.

This sequence joins TRBV6-5 and TRBJ2-3; D may match TRBD1 or TRBD2 (5 bases each). Trimming took off 6 bases at V and 3 bases at J, with 16 bases between the two ends. Germline-derived CDR1 and CDR2 are MNHEY and SVGAGI. This CDR3 contains 15 residues. CDR3 region: CASSTRWGKTDTQYF. CDR3 sequence (DNA): TGTGCCAGCAGCACACGGTGGGGGAAGACAGATACGCAGTATTTT.

V usage is TRBV6-6 and J usage is TRBJ2-3, with D perhaps assigned TRBD1 or TRBD2 (6 bases each). This CDR3 has 12 amino acids. Germline V gives CDR1 MNHNY, CDR2 SVGAGI (reference sequence). Deletions cut 8 bases from V and 6 bases from J, with 12 bases between. The DNA of the CDR3 is TGTGCCAGCGCAACGGGGGCGGATACGCAGTATTTT. This encodes CASATGADTQYF.

This sequence joins TRBV20-1 and TRBJ1-2; 7 nucleotides agree with TRBD1. Per germline, CDR1 DFQATT and CDR2 SNEGSKA (reference sequence). V lost 7 bases and J lost 3; bases outside the gene matches: 23. This CDR3 comprises 18 residues. The CDR3 loop reads CSGDVGGGFRGTDYGYTF. The DNA of the CDR3 is TGCAGTGGAGACGTGGGGGGAGGTTTTAGAGGGACAGACTATGGCTACACCTTC.

The chain carries TRBV5-4 and TRBJ2-5; 9 bases are shared with TRBD1. This CDR3 contains 15 residues. CDR1 is SGHNT and CDR2 is YYREEE in the germline V gene (reference sequence). Trimming removed 4 bases from V and 7 bases from J; junction bases left unmatched: 11. CDR3 protein: CASSRDRETPGTQYF. As DNA, the CDR3 is TGTGCCAGCAGCCGGGACAGGGAAACCCCCGGGACCCAGTACTTC.

This clonotype appeared many times. V gene TRBV29-1 combines with J gene TRBJ1-1, with D possibly TRBD1 on 6 matching bases. The germline V and J ends were trimmed by 3 bases and 5 bases, with 7 bases remaining between them. Germline values: CDR1 SQVTM, CDR2 ANQGSEA. CDR3 length: 11 amino acids. The CDR3 region has the DNA TGCAGCGTTGACAGGGGTACTGAAGCTTTCTTT. As protein: CSVDRGTEAFF.

This clonotype was observed a single time. The chain links TRBV11-2 to TRBJ2-7; D is undetermined. Trimming cost V 1 base and J 2 bases, with 9 bases left between them. This CDR3 comprises 14 residues. Per germline, CDR1 SGHAT and CDR2 FQNNGV. CDR3 sequence: CASSLVGSPYEQYF. Here the CDR3 DNA reads TGTGCCAGCAGCTTAGTAGGGTCCCCCTACGAGCAGTACTTC.

The rearrangement joins TRBV7-9 to TRBJ2-3, with D possibly matching TRBD2 (7 bases). The CDR3 loop spans 13 amino acids. Germline V CDR1 and CDR2: SEHNR, FQNEAQ (reference sequence). V lost 7 bases, J lost 8 bases, and 16 bases lay in between. The CDR3 loop reads CASTSGGPRTQYF. The CDR3, as DNA: TGTGCCAGCACCTCCGGGGGGCCCCGTACGCAGTATTTT.

The rearrangement uses TRBV15 and TRBJ2-1; D assignment may be TRBD1 or TRBD2 (5 bases each). Between the trimmed V and J ends, which lost 0 bases and 15 bases, there was a span of 12 bases. The CDR3 has 12 residues. Germline CDR1 and CDR2: LNHNV and YYDKDF (reference sequence). CDR3 sequence (DNA): TGTGCCACCAGCAGAGATTTTAAGGGACCGTTCTTC. It translates to CATSRDFKGPFF.

This chain joins TRBV6-5 and TRBJ2-7; a weak D match, TRBD2 (5 bases). Trimming took off 6 bases at V and 0 bases at J, with 6 bases between the two ends. The CDR3 has 12 residues. Germline-derived CDR1 and CDR2 are MNHEY and SVGAGI. The CDR3 coding sequence is TGTGCCAGCAGGACTACCTCCTACGAGCAGTACTTC. Encoded protein: CASRTTSYEQYF.

This clonotype showed up just once. The chain recombines TRBV7-2 with TRBJ1-5, with TRBD1 as a possible D gene (5 bases). The CDR3 runs 14 residues. Germline loops: CDR1 SGHTA, CDR2 FQGNSA. Deletions cut 8 bases from V and 4 bases from J, with 15 bases between. CDR3 loop: CASGVGTVNQPQHF. CDR3 in DNA: TGTGCCAGCGGAGTGGGGACGGTGAATCAGCCCCAGCATTTT.

The V gene is TRBV12-3 or TRBV12-4, the J gene TRBJ2-3; 7 positions match TRBD2. The CDR3 is made up of 13 amino acids. Trimming removed 4 bases from V and 4 bases from J; junction bases left unmatched: 2. CDR3 protein: CASSWEGADTQYF. The CDR3 region has the DNA TGTGCCAGCAGTTGGGAGGGCGCAGATACGCAGTATTTT.

The sample holds a few counts of this clonotype. The chain uses TRBV2 and TRBJ1-1; 10 bases map to TRBD1. The germline gives CDR1 SNHLY, CDR2 FYNNEI. The CDR3 covers 13 residues. J lost 7 bases, V lost 6 bases, and 5 bases had no gene match. The CDR3 protein is CASRGTGAGEAFF. CDR3 DNA sequence: TGTGCCAGCAGGGGGACAGGGGCGGGTGAAGCTTTCTTT.

The chain carries TRBV4-1 and TRBJ1-1; unclear D gene. The germline V and J ends were trimmed by 0 bases and 4 bases, with 15 bases remaining between them. Germline CDR1 and CDR2: MGHRA and YSYEKL. The CDR3 runs to 16 residues. The CDR3 bases are TGCGCCAGCAGCCAAGATCGTTCACGGGTCCCCACTGAAGCTTTCTTT. Its translation is CASSQDRSRVPTEAFF.

The V gene is TRBV29-1, the J gene TRBJ2-7; D gene unclear. The V end was cut by 4 bases, the J end by 2 bases, with 9 bases between. The germline V gene encodes CDR1 SQVTM and CDR2 ANQGSEA. This CDR3 has 12 residues. The CDR3 protein is CSVVQETYEQYF. The CDR3, as DNA: TGCAGCGTTGTTCAGGAGACCTACGAGCAGTACTTC.

The chain combines TRBV3-1 with TRBJ2-1, with 9 bases lining up with TRBD1. The V and J ends lost 5 bases and 9 bases, in that order; junction bases with no gene match: 11. The CDR3 sequence is 15 residues long. Looked up from germline, CDR1 is LGHDT and CDR2 is YNNKEL (reference sequence). The CDR3, as DNA: TGTGCCAGCAGCTGGGACAGGGTTTATGCTACTGAGCAGTTCTTC. Protein product: CASSWDRVYATEQFF.

The chain employs TRBV29-1 and TRBJ2-5, with a possible D match to TRBD2 (6 bases). The closer fit of TRBJ2-7 to the DNA end suggests the J call may be wrong. Germline lookup yields CDR1 SQVTM and CDR2 ANQGSEA. The CDR3 runs 14 residues. The CDR3 loop is CSVSGGKFDYEQYF. CDR3 DNA: TGCAGCGTGAGTGGGGGGAAGTTCGACTACGAGCAGTACTTC.

The chain's CDR3 is CASSDLTGTGANVLTF. The CDR3 DNA follows: TGTGCCAGCAGTGACCTTACAGGGACCGGGGCCAACGTCCTGACTTTC. The chain is built from TRBV6-1 and TRBJ2-6, with D perhaps matching TRBD1 (6 bases). The V end was cut by 3 bases, the J end by 4 bases, with 13 bases between. The V gene's germline CDR1 is MNHNS and CDR2 SASEGT. The CDR3 length is 16 residues.

The chain links TRBV5-6 to TRBJ2-2; D uncertain. The CDR3 runs 15 residues. The germline V gene has CDR1 SGHDT and CDR2 YYEEEE. Trimming shortened V by 2 bases and J by 4 bases, and 12 bases separated the two germline ends. In DNA, the CDR3 is TGTGCCAGCAGCTTCCCACCCGATGTCACCGGGGAGCTGTTTTTT. This sequence encodes CASSFPPDVTGELFF.

The rearrangement links TRBV30 to TRBJ2-7; 8 nucleotides agree with TRBD2. The CDR3 covers 13 residues. Germline trimming cut 3 bases from V and 6 bases from J; bases unmatched to any gene: 7. Germline lookup yields CDR1 GTSNPN and CDR2 SVGIG (reference sequence). The CDR3 sequence is CAWSPGLEREQYF. The DNA for the CDR3 is TGTGCCTGGAGCCCGGGACTAGAACGCGAGCAGTACTTC.